A selection of T cell receptor beta chains follows, all from one sample in a study of metastatic and nonmetastatic thyroid tumors. Using MiXCR, TCRdb reanalyzed the PCR reads. The table has approximately 25,000 clones, 20% to 30% seen once. The sample comprised blood. These receptor sequences come from a male donor with papillary thyroid cancer or a benign thyroid nodule (not recorded which). Some clones in this sample may be carry-over from other donors' samples. The CDR3 runs from the conserved cysteine through the conserved F or W. Each record gives: J gene, V gene, D gene, clone size, CDR3 length, CDR3 DNA, CDR3 protein. A D gene is named only where the DNA matches it firmly. Clone size is not always given. Where it is, it says once, few, many or a class for expanded clones.

J: TRBJ2-1; V: TRBV20-1; D: TRBD2; size: -; length: 12; DNA: TGCAGTGCTAGACTAGCGGGACTTGAGCAGTTCTTC; CDR3: CSARLAGLEQFF
J: TRBJ2-7; V: TRBV5-6; D: TRBD2; size: -; length: 15; DNA: TGTGCCAGCAGCTTGTTAGCGGGAACGGCCTACGAGCAGTACTTC; CDR3: CASSLLAGTAYEQYF
J: TRBJ2-7; V: TRBV6-1; D: TRBD1; size: -; length: 15; DNA: TGTGCCAGCAGTGAAGTTGGGGGACAGGCGAGCGAGCAGTACTTC; CDR3: CASSEVGGQASEQYF
J: TRBJ1-2; V: TRBV28; D: -; size: -; length: 15; DNA: TGTGCCAGCATGAAGGGACGGGCTTACCCCTATGGCTACACCTTC; CDR3: CASMKGRAYPYGYTF
J: TRBJ2-5; V: TRBV3-1; D: TRBD2; size: -; length: 15; DNA: TGTGCCAGCAGACAGAACTTAGCGGGCCCAGAGACCCAGTACTTC; CDR3: CASRQNLAGPETQYF
J: TRBJ1-6; V: TRBV11-2; D: -; size: many; length: 16; DNA: TGTGCCAGCAGCCCCTACCGTGACATTCCGGGGTCACCCCTCCACTTT; CDR3: CASSPYRDIPGSPLHF
J: TRBJ1-3; V: TRBV7-2; D: -; size: -; length: 14; DNA: TGTGCCAGCAGCCCATCCGGGACAACCAACACCATATATTTT; CDR3: CASSPSGTTNTIYF
J: TRBJ2-2; V: TRBV3-1; D: -; size: -; length: 15; DNA: TGTGCCAGCAGCCAAGAGATAGCGGTAGCCGCGGAGCTGTTTTTT; CDR3: CASSQEIAVAAELFF
J: TRBJ2-5; V: TRBV11-3; D: -; size: -; length: 12; DNA: TGTGCCAGCAGATTGGACTTTGGGAGACAGTACTTC; CDR3: CASRLDFGRQYF
J: TRBJ1-5; V: TRBV6-1; D: -; size: few; length: 14; DNA: TGTGCCATTGAGGACGGAGATAGCAATCAGCCCCAGCATTTT; CDR3: CAIEDGDSNQPQHF
J: TRBJ2-5; V: TRBV7-3; D: -; size: many; length: 13; DNA: TGTGCCAGCAGCTACTCAGGGGATGAGACCCAGTACTTC; CDR3: CASSYSGDETQYF
J: TRBJ1-5; V: TRBV5-4; D: -; size: once; length: 15; DNA: TGTGCCAGCAGCTTGGGCGGACTAATCAGCGAGCCCCAGCATTTT; CDR3: CASSLGGLISEPQHF
J: TRBJ2-1; V: TRBV7-8; D: -; size: many; length: 14; DNA: TGTGCCAGCAGCTTAGTCAGTGGGGTCGGTGAGCAGTTCTTC; CDR3: CASSLVSGVGEQFF
J: TRBJ2-7; V: TRBV11-1; D: TRBD1; size: -; length: 17; DNA: TGTGCCAGCAGCTTATATTGCCGGGGGACAGGGGCATGCGAGCAGTACTTC; CDR3: CASSLYCRGTGACEQYF
J: TRBJ2-1; V: TRBV20-1; D: TRBD2; size: -; length: 17; DNA: TGCAGTGCCCGGACTAGCGGGAGTTTTCATTCCTACAATGAGCAGTTCTTC; CDR3: CSARTSGSFHSYNEQFF
J: TRBJ2-2; V: TRBV19; D: TRBD2; size: medium-sized; length: 13; DNA: TGTGCCAGTAGTATTGCAGCGGGAGGGGAGCTGTTTTTT; CDR3: CASSIAAGGELFF
J: TRBJ2-1; V: TRBV6-4; D: TRBD2; size: few; length: 14; DNA: TGTGCCAGCATTGATGGGACTAGCGGGAATGAGCAGTTCTTC; CDR3: CASIDGTSGNEQFF